Below are 29 T cell receptor beta chains sequenced from a single sample in a study of blood T cell repertoires in COVID-19. Profiled with immunoSEQ multiplex PCR; TCRdb holds only in-frame clones, not every one. The data hold roughly 240,000 clones, with 86% observed a single time. Sequenced sample: peripheral blood. The origin of the receptors is a woman of 80 years or more with COVID-19, enrolled during active disease.

The chain carries TRBV28 and TRBJ2-2; D may be TRBD1 (6 bases). The V gene lost 3 bases and the J gene lost 2 bases, with 10 bases spanning the gap. The CDR3 is made up of 15 amino acids. Germline assignment: CDR1 MDHEN and CDR2 SYDVKM. The CDR3 bases are TGTGCCAGCAGTTTGGGGACACTAAACACCGGGGAGCTGTTTTTT. Translated: CASSLGTLNTGELFF.

J is TRBJ1-2 and V is TRBV19; D is possibly TRBD1 (5 bases). The CDR3 is made up of 11 amino acids. Germline CDR1 and CDR2: LNHDA and SQIVND (reference sequence). The ends were cut back, 7 bases at V and 9 bases at J, with 12 bases in the middle. The CDR3 DNA follows: TGTGCCAGTAAGAACAGGTGGAGCTACACCTTC. It codes for CASKNRWSYTF.

This clone came up once. V gene TRBV3-1 (or the pseudogene TRBV3-2) combines with J gene TRBJ2-5; D is possibly TRBD1 (6 bases). The CDR3 spans 16 residues. Germline V gives CDR1 LGHDT, CDR2 YNNKEL (reference sequence). V dropped 1 base and J dropped 5 bases, with 17 bases sitting between them. The CDR3 loop is CASSQGGSGALETQYF. CDR3 sequence (DNA): TGTGCCAGCAGCCAAGGCGGCTCAGGGGCGTTGGAGACCCAGTACTTC.

V and J are TRBV28 and TRBJ1-2; TRBD1 might be the D (5 bases). The CDR3 has 11 residues. Trimming stripped 7 bases from V and 3 bases from J, with 6 bases between. The germline V gene has CDR1 MDHEN and CDR2 SYDVKM. The CDR3 nucleotides read TGTGCCAGCACGGGGGACTATGGCTACACCTTC. This gives the protein CASTGDYGYTF.

This rearrangement joins TRBV30 to TRBJ1-6; 7 bases are a match to TRBD1. The J segment lost 10 bases and the V segment lost 5 bases, leaving 5 bases of the junction unmatched. The CDR3 length is 12 residues. The germline V gene encodes CDR1 GTSNPN and CDR2 SVGIG (reference sequence). CDR3 DNA sequence: TGTGCCTGGTCGACAGGGCGGTCACCCCTCCACTTT. Residues: CAWSTGRSPLHF.

This chain joins TRBV15 and TRBJ1-1; perhaps TRBD1 as D (5 bases). The CDR3 is 16 residues long. CDR1 is LNHNV, CDR2 YYDKDF, per germline (reference sequence). V was clipped by 3 bases and J by 7 bases, with 21 bases between them. CDR3 sequence (DNA): TGTGCCACCAGCAGGGAACCTCTCGGACAAGCTGATGAAGCTTTCTTT. This translates into CATSREPLGQADEAFF.

V is TRBV28 and J is TRBJ1-5; D is unclear. This CDR3 spans 13 amino acids. Germline loops: CDR1 MDHEN, CDR2 SYDVKM. Trimming took off 4 bases at V and 0 bases at J, with 4 bases between the two ends. The DNA for the CDR3 is TGTGCCAGCAGTTCGTATAGCAATCAGCCCCAGCATTTT. This sequence encodes CASSSYSNQPQHF. The whole variable domain, filled in from reference TRBV28 and TRBJ1-5, reads DVKVTQSSRYLVKRTGEKVFLECVQDMDHENMFWYRQDPGLGLRLIYFSYDVKMKEKGDIPEGYSVSREKKERFSLILESASTNQTSMYLCASSSYSNQPQHFGDGTRLSIL.

The chain couples TRBV4-3 to TRBJ2-3, with 7 bases aligning to TRBD2. The V gene's germline CDR1 is LGHNA and CDR2 YSLEER. This CDR3 is built from 15 residues. Trimming at V came to 0 bases and at J to 6 bases, leaving 6 bases not matched to a gene. In DNA, the CDR3 is TGCGCCAGCAGCCAAGATCTGACTAGCTCGGATACGCAGTATTTT. Its protein product is CASSQDLTSSDTQYF.

The rearrangement uses TRBV5-6 and TRBJ2-3; 7 bases map to TRBD1. The CDR3 is made up of 17 amino acids. The V segment lost 3 bases and the J segment 3 bases; nucleotides outside the gene matches: 13. The germline CDR1 and CDR2 sequences are SGHDT and YYEEEE. Here the CDR3 reads CASSSTPAGGFTDTQYF. CDR3 nucleotides: TGTGCCAGCAGCTCTACCCCTGCAGGGGGATTTACAGATACGCAGTATTTT.

The rearrangement uses TRBV25-1 and TRBJ2-5, with 9 bases identical to TRBD2. CDR1 is MGHDK, CDR2 SYGVNS, per germline. With 3 bases clipped from V and 7 bases from J, the junction kept 12 bases outside the gene matches. This CDR3 is built from 16 residues. The CDR3 sequence is CASSEASGGTGGTQYF. For the CDR3, the DNA is TGTGCCAGCAGTGAGGCAAGCGGGGGGACCGGAGGGACCCAGTACTTC.

V gene TRBV28 combines with J gene TRBJ1-3, with D perhaps matching TRBD1 (5 bases). The length of the CDR3 is 16 residues. The germline V and J ends were trimmed by 2 bases and 0 bases, with 11 bases remaining between them. CDR1 MDHEN and CDR2 SYDVKM come from the germline V gene. CDR3 sequence (DNA): TGTGCCAGCAGTTTACCAGGGCCCACCTCTGGAAACACCATATATTTT. This codes for CASSLPGPTSGNTIYF.

The chain is built from TRBV6-5 and TRBJ2-7, with 7 nucleotides matching TRBD2. Germline CDR1 and CDR2: MNHEY and SVGAGI. This CDR3 is built from 13 residues. In nucleotides, the CDR3 is TGTGCCAGCAGTTACGAAAGGGGAGGGGTGGCTCGGGTC. Translation: CASSYERGGVARV.

This clone was detected only a few times. The chain carries TRBV5-1 and TRBJ2-5, with 8 bases matching TRBD1. V dropped 4 bases and J dropped 3; count of bases not matched to a gene: 5. The CDR3 consists of 14 residues. Germline loops: CDR1 SGHRS, CDR2 YFSETQ. DNA of the CDR3: TGCGCCAGCAGCCCGGGGGACAGGAAAGAGACCCAGTACTTC. Its protein product is CASSPGDRKETQYF.

The chain joins TRBV6-5 to TRBJ1-6; D is unresolved. Trimming pared 6 bases from V and 6 bases from J, leaving 9 bases between. The germline CDR1 and CDR2 sequences are MNHEY and SVGAGI. This CDR3 is 13 amino acids long. The CDR3 DNA reads as TGTGCCAGCAGCCGAGGACTTAATTCACCCCTCCACTTT. Encoded protein: CASSRGLNSPLHF.

The gene calls are TRBV5-6 and TRBJ1-6; D unclear. This CDR3 is built from 14 residues. Germline V gene data show CDR1 as SGHDT and CDR2 as YYEEEE. Trimming took off 0 bases at V and 9 bases at J, with 10 bases between the two ends. The CDR3: CASSLGQSASPLHF. The CDR3 nucleotides read TGTGCCAGCAGCTTGGGACAATCGGCTTCACCCCTCCACTTT. The variable domain in full, with the rest retrieved from reference TRBV5-6 and TRBJ1-6, is DAGVTQSPTHLIKTRGQQVTLRCSPKSGHDTVSWYQQALGQGPQFIFQYYEEEERQRGNFPDRFSGHQFPNYSSELNVNALLLGDSALYLCASSLGQSASPLHFGNGTRLTVT.

The chain combines TRBV18 with TRBJ2-1; a weak D match, TRBD1 (5 bases). V gave up 1 base and J gave up 5 bases, with 18 bases separating them. CDR3 length: 17 residues. Germline assignment: CDR1 KGHSH and CDR2 LQKENI. The CDR3 nucleotides are TGTGCCAGCTCACCACGGCAGGTTTTAAGGGGTGACAATGAGCAGTTCTTC. This encodes CASSPRQVLRGDNEQFF.

This clone came up once. The CDR3 loop is CASSNQGSMNTEAFF. CDR3 DNA sequence: TGTGCCAGCAGTAACCAGGGCAGTATGAACACTGAAGCTTTCTTT. The rearrangement links TRBV2 to TRBJ1-1; the D gene is possibly TRBD1 (5 bases). The CDR3 has 15 residues. Trimming left V 5 bases short and J 0 bases short, with 13 bases between. CDR1 and CDR2 (germline): SNHLY, FYNNEI.

This CDR3 reads CATSDLASDRGSYNEQFF. The CDR3 nucleotides read TGTGCCACCAGTGATCTGGCCTCTGACAGGGGATCCTACAATGAGCAGTTCTTC. The chain links TRBV24-1 to TRBJ2-1, with 8 bases matching TRBD1. Germline V gene data show CDR1 as KGHDR and CDR2 as SFDVKD. This CDR3 spans 18 amino acids. Losses at the gene ends were 3 bases for V and 1 base for J; bases not matched to a gene: 10.

The chain carries TRBV19 and TRBJ1-2, with D hard to call. Trimming removed 5 bases at V and 7 bases at J, with 20 bases between. CDR1 and CDR2 (germline): LNHDA, SQIVND (reference sequence). This CDR3 is 15 amino acids long. In DNA, the CDR3 is TGTGCCAGTAGTCCCACTCGAGCCCCCAATCTTGGCTACACCTTC. Translating it yields CASSPTRAPNLGYTF.

This clone appeared a single time. The chain uses TRBV3-1 (or the pseudogene TRBV3-2) and TRBJ2-5; 12 nucleotides align to TRBD2. CDR3 length: 15 residues. CDR1 LGHDT and CDR2 YNNKEL come from the germline V gene (reference sequence). V dropped 4 bases and J dropped 5; count of bases not matched to a gene: 5. CDR3 sequence: CASSRSLAGGETQYF. The CDR3 DNA reads as TGTGCCAGCAGCCGTTCACTAGCGGGGGGTGAGACCCAGTACTTC.

For this clone: One end of the junction is discordant with germline, which a read error may explain. The rearrangement links TRBV29-1 to TRBJ1-1; TRBD1 aligns across 7 bases. The CDR3 totals 13 residues. CDR1 and CDR2 (germline): SQVTM, ANQGSEA. As DNA, the CDR3 is TGCAGCCTTGAACAGGGGCGGGGGACTGAAGCTTTCTTT. Amino acids: CSLEQGRGTEAFF.

This rearrangement joins TRBV27 to TRBJ2-1; 14 bases line up with TRBD2. Per the germline V gene, CDR1 is MNHEY and CDR2 is SMNVEV (reference sequence). The CDR3 length is 17 residues. V gave up 3 bases and J gave up 7 bases; unmatched junction bases: 8. The chain's CDR3 is CASSLRTSGGRGNEQFF. CDR3 sequence (DNA): TGTGCCAGCAGTTTGCGGACTAGCGGGGGGCGAGGGAATGAGCAGTTCTTC.

The V call is TRBV7-2, the J call TRBJ2-3; no clear D gene. Germline V CDR1 and CDR2: SGHTA, FQGNSA. Trimming pared 5 bases from V and 1 base from J, leaving 13 bases between. This CDR3 is 15 amino acids long. Here the CDR3 DNA reads TGTGCCAGCAGCGTAGTGGGTCAGGGCACAGATACGCAGTATTTT. Translating gives CASSVVGQGTDTQYF.

This clone was found once. The J gene is TRBJ2-1, the V gene TRBV5-1; a possible D gene is TRBD1 (5 bases). This CDR3 is built from 17 residues. The V end lost 2 bases, the J end lost 3 bases, and 18 bases lay between the germline ends. Germline loops: CDR1 SGHRS, CDR2 YFSETQ. This chain's CDR3 is CASSLVSMRQSYNEQFF. CDR3 DNA: TGCGCCAGCAGCTTAGTCAGTATGAGACAGAGCTACAATGAGCAGTTCTTC.

This clone was observed a few times. The rearrangement uses TRBV28 and TRBJ2-7; TRBD1 might be the D (5 bases). Germline V gives CDR1 MDHEN, CDR2 SYDVKM. The V gene lost 5 bases and the J gene lost 2 bases, with 10 bases spanning the gap. The CDR3 totals 13 residues. CDR3 loop: CASSRQGTYEQYV. The DNA of the CDR3 is TGTGCCAGCAGTCGCCAGGGAACCTACGAGCAGTACGTC.

The chain joins TRBV20-1 to TRBJ2-3, with TRBD2 matching over 8 bases. V gave up 3 bases and J gave up 2 bases; unmatched junction bases: 7. The germline V gene encodes CDR1 DFQATT and CDR2 SNEGSKA (reference sequence). This CDR3 has 15 amino acids. The CDR3 reads CSASNAGGNTDTQYF. For the CDR3, the DNA is TGCAGTGCTAGTAACGCGGGGGGAAACACAGATACGCAGTATTTT.

Here the CDR3 DNA reads TGTGCCAGCAGTAGGACAGGGGGCGGCTACACCTTC. It is translated as CASSRTGGGYTF. The chain is built from TRBV7-9 and TRBJ1-2; TRBD1 matches 11 bases. The CDR3 consists of 12 residues. The germline V gene encodes CDR1 SEHNR and CDR2 FQNEAQ (reference sequence). V shed 6 bases, J shed 8 bases, and the junction held 2 bases outside the gene matches.

V usage is TRBV7-2 and J usage is TRBJ2-5; possibly TRBD2 for D (7 bases). Germline CDR1 is SGHTA and CDR2 is FQGNSA. V lost 0 bases and J lost 5, with 16 bases in between. This CDR3 contains 16 residues. CDR3 loop: CASSLAGGGGSETQYF. CDR3 DNA sequence: TGTGCCAGCAGCTTAGCCGGGGGCGGGGGTAGCGAGACCCAGTACTTC.

The chain has TRBV5-1 and TRBJ1-5; TRBD1 aligns across 7 bases. With V trimmed by 0 bases and J by 5 bases, 5 bases remained unmatched. The CDR3 extends over 15 amino acids. Looked up from germline, CDR1 is SGHRS and CDR2 is YFSETQ. The CDR3 here is CASSLAGQYDQPQHF. CDR3 coding DNA: TGCGCCAGCAGCTTGGCGGGACAGTACGATCAGCCCCAGCATTTT.